The clone carrying this T cell receptor beta chain has at least ten counts. Its antigen remains unknown. One entry per CDR3 protein results from TCRdb running MiXCR on the reads. This sample has roughly 45,000 distinct CDR3 sequences, with about 20% found just once. The data were taken from a study of T cell repertoires in cytomegalovirus infection. The germline gives CDR1 MNHNS, CDR2 SASEGT. CDR3 length equals 15 residues. V shed 5 bases and J shed 6 bases, with 17 bases lying between them. The material sequenced was PBMCs, sequenced either directly or after in vitro stimulation (not recorded which). The J gene is TRBJ1-5, the V gene TRBV6-1; D unresolved. The sequence came from a human donor in good health (CMV status not recorded). Some clones in this sample may be carry-over from other donors' samples. The CDR3 loop is CASSPDRTISQPQHF. The CDR3 DNA reads as TGTGCCAGCAGTCCCGACCGAACTATTTCTCAGCCCCAGCATTTT.